This T cell receptor (beta chain) was recovered during a study of T cells in Graves' hyperthyroidism and ophthalmopathy. This CDR3 region has 16 residues. J gave up 4 bases and V 5 bases, and 14 bases lay outside the gene matches. CDR1 is LNHNV, CDR2 YYDKDF, per germline (reference sequence). Researchers took RNA transcripts and amplified the TCR beta CDR3 regions from them. The HTBI set primed first-round TCR CDR3 RT-PCR. TCRdb re-derived calls from the multiplex PCR reads in MiXCR, one entry per CDR3 protein. The sample consists of 600,000 or so distinct CDR3 sequences, approximately 44% of them appearing once. Study results and caveats: From stable hyperthyroidism, ophthalmopathy was set apart by a 13 V-J model.

As concerns this clonotype: What it binds is not known. This could be a read error, since a much larger clone is one nucleotide away.

Every diagnosis used clinical symptoms, serum thyroxine and TRAb, thyroid ultrasound and orbital computed tomography. This TCR was recovered from a woman aged 18-30 years with Graves' hyperthyroidism. This chain connects TRBV15 to TRBJ2-7; 7 nucleotides line up with TRBD2. Sequenced: peripheral blood or thyroid tissue (not recorded which). The CDR3 DNA follows: TGTGCCACCAGCCGAACGACTAGCAGGAGGTGGTACGAGCAGTACTTC. The encoded protein is CATSRTTSRRWYEQYF.